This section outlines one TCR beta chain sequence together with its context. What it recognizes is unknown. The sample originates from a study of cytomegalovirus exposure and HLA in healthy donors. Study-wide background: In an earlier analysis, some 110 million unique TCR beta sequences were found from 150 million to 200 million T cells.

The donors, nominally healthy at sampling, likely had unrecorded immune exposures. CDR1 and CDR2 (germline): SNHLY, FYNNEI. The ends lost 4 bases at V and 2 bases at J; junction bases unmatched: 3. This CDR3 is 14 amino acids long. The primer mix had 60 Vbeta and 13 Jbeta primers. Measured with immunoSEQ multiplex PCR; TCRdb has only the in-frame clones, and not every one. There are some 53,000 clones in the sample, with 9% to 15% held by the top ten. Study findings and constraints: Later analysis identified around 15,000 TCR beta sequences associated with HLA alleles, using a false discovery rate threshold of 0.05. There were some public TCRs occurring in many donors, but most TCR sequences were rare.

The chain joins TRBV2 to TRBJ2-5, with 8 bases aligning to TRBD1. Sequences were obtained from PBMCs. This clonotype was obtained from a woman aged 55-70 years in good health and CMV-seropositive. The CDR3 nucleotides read TGTGCCAGCAGTGTGGGACAGGATCAAGAGACCCAGTACTTC. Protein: CASSVGQDQETQYF.